The 31 T cell receptor beta chains in this list originate from one sample, sequenced in a study of graft-versus-host responses after intestinal transplantation. These receptors are not linked to any known antigen. The table came from immunoSEQ multiplex PCR; TCRdb's copy has only in-frame clones and leaves some out. The table shows under 100,000 clones, with approximately 95% occurring only once. The specimen comprised unstimulated CD8+ T cells sorted from spleen or lymph node cells, sampled before transplant. The receptors originated from a human donor who was the organ donor for an intestinal transplant.

The J gene is TRBJ2-7, the V gene TRBV2; 7 nucleotides agree with TRBD2. The V and J ends lost 6 bases and 7 bases, in that order; junction bases with no gene match: 18. This CDR3 has 16 residues. The V gene's germline CDR1 is SNHLY and CDR2 FYNNEI. CDR3 sequence: CASRPNPQREFGEQYF. The CDR3 nucleotides are TGTGCCAGCAGGCCCAACCCCCAGCGGGAATTTGGGGAGCAGTACTTC.

V and J are TRBV28 and TRBJ2-2; D is undetermined. This CDR3 has 15 residues. Trimming cost V 2 bases and J 5 bases, with 12 bases left between them. The V gene's germline CDR1 is MDHEN and CDR2 SYDVKM. This CDR3 reads CASSLMTTKTGELFF. The CDR3 DNA is TGTGCCAGCAGTTTAATGACAACAAAGACCGGGGAGCTGTTTTTT.

This chain connects TRBV30 to TRBJ2-3; tentatively, D is TRBD2 (5 bases). Trimming left V 0 bases short and J 4 bases short, with 5 bases between. The CDR3 totals 12 residues. Germline V gene lookup returns CDR1 GTSNPN and CDR2 SVGIG (reference sequence). The DNA of the CDR3 is TGTGCCTGGAGTGTACTAGCAGATACGCAGTATTTT. Amino acid sequence: CAWSVLADTQYF.

The chain carries TRBV9 and TRBJ2-1, with D maybe TRBD1 (5 bases). This CDR3 is 16 amino acids long. Germline-derived CDR1 and CDR2 are SGDLS and YYNGEE. Between the trimmed V and J ends, which lost 4 bases and 1 base, there was a span of 15 bases. CDR3 DNA sequence: TGTGCCAGCAGCTCCTACAAGACAGATTCCTACAATGAGCAGTTCTTC. It encodes CASSSYKTDSYNEQFF.

The chain combines TRBV19 with TRBJ1-1; weak D call: TRBD1 (5 bases). The CDR3 extends over 15 amino acids. V was trimmed by 5 bases and J by 3 bases, leaving 16 bases between them. Germline V CDR1 and CDR2: LNHDA, SQIVND (reference sequence). The CDR3 nucleotides read TGTGCCAGTAGTGTGCCCGCCGGCAGGGACACTGAAGCTTTCTTT. Encoded protein: CASSVPAGRDTEAFF.

This sequence joins TRBV7-3 and TRBJ2-4; 8 nucleotides align to TRBD2. The germline CDR1 and CDR2 sequences are SGHTA and FQGTGA. The CDR3 is made up of 14 amino acids. V lost 5 bases and J lost 5; bases outside the gene matches: 5. The DNA of the CDR3 is TGTGCCAGCAGCCCGGGGGGGGAGGAAAACATTCAGTACTTC. Translation: CASSPGGEENIQYF. Full variable domain (rest looked up from reference TRBV7-3 and TRBJ2-4): GAGVSQTPSNKVTEKGKYVELRCDPISGHTALYWYRQSLGQGPEFLIYFQGTGAADDSGLPNDRFFAVRPEGSVSTLKIQRTERGDSAVYLCASSPGGEENIQYFGAGTRLSVL.

The chain joins TRBV6-6 to TRBJ2-5; 7 nucleotides agree with TRBD2. The J call is uncertain, as TRBJ2-7 better fits the DNA end. Germline V gene sequence: CDR1 MNHNY, CDR2 SVGAGI (reference sequence). The CDR3 length is 11 residues. CDR3 bases: TGTGCCAGCAGGGCTAGCGGCGAGCAGTACTTC. Translation gives CASRASGEQYF.

The J gene is TRBJ2-2, the V gene TRBV29-1, with D hard to call. V shed 4 bases and J shed 7 bases, with 7 bases lying between them. Per germline, CDR1 SQVTM and CDR2 ANQGSEA. The CDR3 extends over 11 amino acids. CDR3 sequence (DNA): TGCAGCGTTGTGTACAGCGGGGAGCTGTTTTTT. This gives the protein CSVVYSGELFF.

The chain carries TRBV4-1 and TRBJ2-1; perhaps TRBD1 as D (5 bases). The CDR3 has 14 residues. Germline V CDR1 and CDR2: MGHRA, YSYEKL. V lost 1 base and J 6 bases, leaving 10 bases between the germline ends. The CDR3 bases are TGCGCCAGCAGCCAAGGGGGCGGTAGCAATGAGCAGTTCTTC. The encoded protein is CASSQGGGSNEQFF.

The gene calls are TRBV27 and TRBJ2-7, with 11 positions matching TRBD2. Trimming at V came to 5 bases and at J to 4 bases, leaving 4 bases not matched to a gene. CDR1 and CDR2 (germline): MNHEY, SMNVEV (reference sequence). The CDR3 is 14 amino acids. The CDR3 protein is CASSRGLAVYEQYF. In nucleotides, the CDR3 is TGTGCCAGCAGTAGGGGACTAGCGGTTTACGAGCAGTACTTC.

The chain uses TRBV6-5 and TRBJ1-4; the D gene is possibly TRBD1 (6 bases). CDR1 is MNHEY and CDR2 is SVGAGI in the germline V gene. The CDR3 runs to 16 residues. V dropped 4 bases and J dropped 3 bases, with 15 bases sitting between them. The CDR3 sequence is CASSFDTQGSNEKLFF. The CDR3 DNA is TGTGCCAGCAGTTTCGACACACAGGGCTCTAATGAAAAACTGTTTTTT.

The chain joins TRBV29-1 to TRBJ2-1; 7 nucleotides align to TRBD2. CDR1 is SQVTM and CDR2 is ANQGSEA in the germline V gene. The CDR3 is 12 residues long. The chain's CDR3 is CGRRGENNEQFF. For the CDR3, the DNA is TGCGGACGCCGGGGGGAAAACAATGAGCAGTTCTTC.

The rearrangement uses TRBV27 and TRBJ1-1, with D possibly matching TRBD1 (5 bases). The CDR3 consists of 16 residues. Germline CDR1 MNHEY, CDR2 SMNVEV (reference sequence). V gave up 8 bases and J gave up 1 base, with 20 bases separating them. The CDR3 is CASPPRGGEENTEAFF. The CDR3 DNA reads TGTGCCAGCCCGCCTCGAGGAGGGGAGGAGAACACTGAAGCTTTCTTT.

This clone is a singleton in its sample. The chain is built from TRBV19 and TRBJ1-1; no reliable D call. The CDR3 is made up of 13 amino acids. Per the germline V gene, CDR1 is LNHDA and CDR2 is SQIVND (reference sequence). V shed 3 bases and J shed 3 bases, with 8 bases lying between them. The CDR3 here is CASSIMAYTEAFF. DNA of the CDR3: TGTGCCAGTAGTATCATGGCTTACACTGAAGCTTTCTTT.

This clone was observed a few times. The J gene is TRBJ2-7, the V gene TRBV5-6, with 9 bases matching TRBD1. The CDR3 is 14 residues long. The germline CDR1 and CDR2 sequences are SGHDT and YYEEEE. The J segment lost 4 bases and the V segment lost 4 bases, leaving 6 bases of the junction unmatched. CDR3 protein: CASSPGTGWYEQYF. The CDR3 DNA reads TGTGCCAGCAGCCCCGGGACAGGGTGGTACGAGCAGTACTTC.

This sequence joins TRBV27 and TRBJ2-1; 9 bases fit TRBD2. The trim removed 4 bases at V and 8 bases at J, leaving 6 bases unmatched. Per germline, CDR1 MNHEY and CDR2 SMNVEV (reference sequence). This CDR3 is built from 14 residues. CDR3: CASSSGLALHEQFF. DNA for the CDR3: TGTGCCAGCAGTTCGGGACTAGCCCTTCATGAGCAGTTCTTC.

The genes are TRBV27 and TRBJ1-1; TRBD1 agrees at 9 bases. Trimming removed 5 bases from V and 3 bases from J; junction bases left unmatched: 4. The CDR3 has 14 residues. CDR1 is MNHEY, CDR2 SMNVEV, per germline (reference sequence). CDR3 amino acids: CASSQGTGYTEAFF. In DNA, the CDR3 is TGTGCCAGCAGTCAGGGGACAGGGTACACTGAAGCTTTCTTT.

This chain uses TRBV5-7 with TRBJ2-7, with TRBD1 identical over 10 bases. TRBV5-7 is sorted into the ORF group, with uncertain function. With V trimmed by 4 bases and J by 4 bases, 5 bases remained unmatched. CDR3 length equals 14 residues. The CDR3, as DNA: TGTGCCAGCAGCCAGACAGGGGGCGCTTACGAGCAGTACTTC. It codes for CASSQTGGAYEQYF.

The V gene is TRBV28, the J gene TRBJ2-1; 9 bases align to TRBD1. Looked up from germline, CDR1 is MDHEN and CDR2 is SYDVKM. The CDR3 consists of 14 residues. The trim removed 10 bases at V and 4 bases at J, leaving 8 bases unmatched. The CDR3 nucleotides are TGTGCCACCATACGACAGGGGGGATACAATGAGCAGTTCTTC. Translation: CATIRQGGYNEQFF.

In its sample, this clone was seen once. This chain joins TRBV27 and TRBJ2-7; D may be TRBD2 (6 bases). Germline CDR1 MNHEY, CDR2 SMNVEV (reference sequence). The V gene lost 9 bases and the J gene lost 7 bases, with 19 bases spanning the gap. CDR3 size: 13 residues. CDR3 residues: CASSGLGTGEQYF. DNA of the CDR3: TGTGCCAGTTCGGGACTGGGGACGGGAGAGCAGTACTTC.

The CDR3 bases are TGTGCCAGCAGCGTCCGGACAGGGCCTCGTTTCCGGCCCCAGCATTTT. Translated, it gives CASSVRTGPRFRPQHF. The rearrangement links TRBV9 to TRBJ1-5; 8 nucleotides match TRBD1. The CDR3 runs 16 residues. V lost 2 bases, J lost 9 bases, and 13 bases stayed unmatched. Germline lookup yields CDR1 SGDLS and CDR2 YYNGEE.

The chain uses TRBV5-8 and TRBJ2-1; TRBD2 matches at 13 bases. The V and J ends lost 0 bases and 0 bases, in that order; junction bases with no gene match: 6. CDR1 and CDR2 (germline): SGHTS, YDEGEE. The CDR3 length is 19 residues. CDR3 residues: CASSLGMGLAGSSYNEQFF. CDR3 bases: TGTGCCAGCAGCTTGGGGATGGGACTAGCGGGGAGCTCCTACAATGAGCAGTTCTTC.

The chain uses TRBV9 and TRBJ1-2; possibly TRBD1 for D (6 bases). Germline assignment: CDR1 SGDLS and CDR2 YYNGEE. Trimming cost V 0 bases and J 6 bases, with 15 bases left between them. This CDR3 has 15 residues. The CDR3 here is CASSVGGSGENGYTF. The CDR3 DNA reads as TGTGCCAGCAGCGTAGGAGGGTCAGGGGAGAATGGCTACACCTTC.

The J gene is TRBJ1-1, the V gene TRBV11-3; D not certain. The CDR3 has 14 amino acids. V was clipped by 5 bases and J by 1 base, with 11 bases between them. The germline V gene has CDR1 SGHNT and CDR2 YENEEA. The CDR3 bases are TGTGCCAGCAGCCCCCCGGTGAGGAACACTGAAGCTTTCTTT. This translates into CASSPPVRNTEAFF.

This chain links TRBV10-3 with TRBJ1-2; 7 nucleotides line up with TRBD1. CDR1 and CDR2 from the germline V gene are ENHRY and SYGVKD. V gave up 0 bases and J gave up 3 bases; unmatched junction bases: 7. This CDR3 comprises 16 residues. The CDR3 bases are TGTGCCATCAGTGAGTCAGGGACAGCTCTTGACTATGGCTACACCTTC. Translated: CAISESGTALDYGYTF.

The CDR3 DNA reads as TGTGCTAGTGGTTTGGGACCCCAACCGGGATTTGAGGCGGAGCTGTTTTTT. It is translated as CASGLGPQPGFEAELFF. The chain links TRBV12-5 to TRBJ2-2, with D perhaps TRBD2 (5 bases). Germline CDR1 and CDR2: LGHNT and FRNRAP. The V gene lost 1 base and the J gene lost 10 bases, with 22 bases spanning the gap. The CDR3 sequence is 17 residues long. The entire variable domain, with the rest obtained from reference TRBV12-5 and TRBJ2-2, is as follows: DARVTQTPRHKVTEMGQEVTMRCQPILGHNTVFWYRQTMMQGLELLAYFRNRAPLDDSGMPKDRFSAEMPDATLATLKIQPSEPRDSAVYFCASGLGPQPGFEAELFFGEGSRLTVL.

The chain uses TRBV4-1 and TRBJ2-7; maybe TRBD1 (5 bases). CDR1 and CDR2 from the germline V gene are MGHRA and YSYEKL. V was pared by 1 base and J by 6 bases, with 13 bases between. The CDR3 covers 14 residues. The CDR3 spells CASSQGQGFTEQYF. DNA of the CDR3: TGCGCCAGCAGCCAAGGGCAGGGCTTTACCGAGCAGTACTTC.

The genes are TRBV6-5 and TRBJ1-2; no clear D gene. CDR1 and CDR2 from the germline V gene are MNHEY and SVGAGI. V lost 6 bases, J lost 4 bases, and 12 bases lay in between. The CDR3 consists of 13 residues. The DNA for the CDR3 is TGTGCCAGCAGACGTGCGAGAGTCTATGGCTACACCTTC. Its translation: CASRRARVYGYTF.

The chain employs TRBV5-1 and TRBJ2-7; no firm D call. The ends were cut back, 0 bases at V and 5 bases at J, with 24 bases in the middle. Germline V gives CDR1 SGHRS, CDR2 YFSETQ. CDR3 length: 18 residues. The CDR3 nucleotides are TGCGCCAGCAGCTTGGCCCCCCCTTGGGCCACTCACTTCGACGAGCAGTACTTC. Its translation: CASSLAPPWATHFDEQYF.

This chain connects TRBV7-8 to TRBJ1-2; D is unresolved. The V gene's germline CDR1 is SGHVS and CDR2 FQNEAQ. The length of the CDR3 is 13 residues. Between the trimmed V and J ends, which lost 1 base and 4 bases, there was a span of 7 bases. CDR3 in amino acids: CASSLGSGYGYTF. The CDR3 DNA is TGTGCCAGCAGCTTAGGGTCGGGCTATGGCTACACCTTC.

The V and J genes are TRBV5-1 and TRBJ2-6, with 9 bases that match TRBD1. Germline-derived CDR1 and CDR2 are SGHRS and YFSETQ. J lost 0 bases, V lost 3 bases, and 10 bases had no gene match. This CDR3 contains 19 residues. CDR3 in amino acids: CASSSPPGQGLSGANVLTF. The CDR3 DNA reads as TGCGCCAGCAGCTCGCCCCCGGGACAGGGACTCTCTGGGGCCAACGTCCTGACTTTC.